Described below is a single T cell receptor (beta chain) sequence and its context. The antigen is undetermined. This entry belongs to a study of cytomegalovirus exposure and HLA in healthy donors. Study-wide points: Later analysis identified around 15,000 TCR beta sequences associated with HLA alleles, using a false discovery rate threshold of 0.05. The likely explanation for a cluster of highly shared sequence variants was sequencing artifact. For TCR beta chains, V- and J-gene trimming was later linked to a missense DCLRE1C variant. Differences between HLA loci emerged in a later analysis of TCR association rates, with DRB1 most and HLA-C fewest.

In the PCR, 60 Vbeta and 13 Jbeta primers were used. The assay was immunoSEQ multiplex PCR, and TCRdb's table has in-frame clones only and misses some. This sample has about 93,000 clones, with roughly 67% found just once. This CDR3 has 15 residues. The germline V gene encodes CDR1 SGHRS and CDR2 YFSETQ. The V gene end was trimmed by 4 bases and the J gene end by 3 bases; junction bases not matched to a gene: 8. Sequenced input: PBMCs. The receptor's source is a boy between 10 and 17 years old in good health and CMV-seropositive. The V gene is TRBV5-1, the J gene TRBJ2-3; TRBD1 matches 7 bases. CDR3 in DNA: TGCGCCAGCAGCATTTCGGGACAGCTTACAGATACGCAGTATTTT. Translating it yields CASSISGQLTDTQYF.